This T cell receptor (beta chain) was sequenced in a study of T cells of healthy individuals. The CDR3 runs 14 residues. Trimming cost V 0 bases and J 5 bases; bases outside gene matches: 3. CDR1 is SGDLS, CDR2 YYNGEE, per germline. Each CDR3 protein gets one entry after TCRdb re-called the 5' RACE reads with MiXCR. The sample has 85,000 to 100,000 distinct CDR3 sequences; approximately 16% are singletons. This clonotype was seen a handful of times. V is TRBV9 and J is TRBJ2-5, with TRBD2 matching 8 bases. The clonotype was recovered from a human donor in good health. CDR3 nucleotide sequence: TGTGCCAGCAGCGTAGCCACGGGGGGGGAGACCCAGTACTTC. Translation: CASSVATGGETQYF.